This TCR beta chain was observed in a study of blood T cell repertoires in COVID-19. Clones were read by immunoSEQ multiplex PCR, and TCRdb kept only the in-frame ones, dropping some. The table records under 250,000 clones, approximately 85% of them present only once. The TCR originated in a woman aged 70-85 years with COVID-19, enrolled during active disease. Sequenced sample: peripheral blood.

The CDR3 DNA is TGTGCCAGCAGCCGGCAGTTACAGGGTGACTATGGCTACACCTTC. Translation gives CASSRQLQGDYGYTF. The chain carries TRBV3-1 (or the pseudogene TRBV3-2) and TRBJ1-2, with D perhaps matching TRBD1 (6 bases). The germline gives CDR1 LGHDT, CDR2 YNNKEL (reference sequence). The V end was cut by 4 bases, the J end by 3 bases, with 15 bases between. This CDR3 spans 15 amino acids.